The rows below give T cell receptor beta chains drawn from one sample of a study of control samples from healthy donors and cancer patients. Measured with immunoSEQ multiplex PCR; TCRdb has only the in-frame clones, and not every one. The repertoire consists of about 170,000 clones, with 85% to 95% occurring once and the leading ten covering over 3.5%. Sequencing input: blood. The origin of the receptors is an older woman in good health. The CDR3 runs from the conserved cysteine through the conserved F or W. The D gene is left open where the match is weak. Size values are once, few and many counts, or a class for expanded clones, and some rows have none.

clone_size j_call v_call d_call cdr3_nt cdr3_aa
- TRBJ1-4 TRBV19 - TGTGCCAGTAGTGAACAGGCAAATAATGAAAAACTGTTTTTT CASSEQANNEKLFF
- TRBJ2-1 TRBV5-1 TRBD2 TGCGCCAGCAGCTTGAGCGGGCTAGCGGGGGCTAGGGAGCAGTTCTTC CASSLSGLAGAREQFF
- TRBJ2-1 TRBV5-1 - TGCGCCAGCAGCGCGGCGTATGAGCAGTTCTTC CASSAAYEQFF
few TRBJ2-7 TRBV5-1 - TGCGCCAGCAGCCCTACCGGGGCGAGCTCCTACGAGCAGTACTTC CASSPTGASSYEQYF
- TRBJ1-5 TRBV20-1 - TGCGGTTCGGGGGCAAATCAGCCCCAGCATTTT CGSGANQPQHF
- TRBJ1-2 TRBV27 - TGTGCCGGAAGACGGATGTATGGCTACACCTTC CAGRRMYGYTF
- TRBJ2-7 TRBV7-2 - TGTGCCAGCAGTTTCCCGGGGGTCTCCTACGAGCAGTACTTC CASSFPGVSYEQYF
- TRBJ1-1 TRBV28 - TGTGCCAGCAGTCTCCTAGGGGGGACCACTGAAGCTTTCTTT CASSLLGGTTEAFF
- TRBJ1-5 TRBV7-9 - TGTGCCACTCAGCCTTATAGCAATCAGCCCCAGCATTTT CATQPYSNQPQHF
- TRBJ1-2 TRBV2 - TGTGCCAGCAGTGGTCGGTCAGGCCCCCTCAACTATGGCTACACCTTC CASSGRSGPLNYGYTF
- TRBJ2-3 TRBV9 TRBD1 TGTGCCAGCAGCGTCGAAGGGACAGGGGGCACAGATACGCAGTATTTT CASSVEGTGGTDTQYF
- TRBJ1-2 TRBV6-1 TRBD1 TGTGCCAGCAGTGCCAAACCCCCGACAGGGACATTGCACTATGGCTACACCTTC CASSAKPPTGTLHYGYTF
- TRBJ1-1 TRBV18 TRBD1 TGTGCCAGCTCACCCTTACAGGGGGGGGACACTGAAGCTTTCTTT CASSPLQGGDTEAFF
- TRBJ1-1 TRBV4-3 - TGCGCCAGCAGCCAAGATTCGTCCCAACAACATGGAGCTTTCTTT CASSQDSSQQHGAFF
- TRBJ1-2 TRBV28 - TGTGCCAGCAGTTTAGGGGGGAATTCTGGCTACACCTTC CASSLGGNSGYTF
- TRBJ1-5 TRBV30 - TGTGCCTGGAGTCCTATCACAGGGAATCAGCCCCAGCATTTT CAWSPITGNQPQHF
- TRBJ1-1 TRBV15 - TGTGCCACCAGCAGAGAGCCCGGGGGGGTTAAGGGCACTGAAGCTTTCTTT CATSREPGGVKGTEAFF
- TRBJ2-3 TRBV5-4 - TGTGCCAGCAGCTTGGCCGGGTCCGATACGCAGTATTTT CASSLAGSDTQYF
- TRBJ1-1 TRBV7-9 - TGTGCCAGCAGCTTAGCTGGCTCTAGCACTGAAGCTTTCTTT CASSLAGSSTEAFF
once TRBJ2-5 TRBV4-2 TRBD1 TGTGCCAGCAGCCAAGGTCAGGGGGCTGAGACCCAGTACTTC CASSQGQGAETQYF
once TRBJ2-3 TRBV6-2/TRBV6-3 - TGTGCCAGCAGTTCCCGCGACCCGGGACGTGTTGGTACGCAGTATTTT CASSSRDPGRVGTQYF
- TRBJ1-2 TRBV20-1 - TGCAGTTCCCGGGGGCCGCATGGCTACACCTTC CSSRGPHGYTF
- TRBJ1-5 TRBV9 - TGTGCCAGCAGCGTAGGGTATCGGGATAATCAGCCCCAGCATTTT CASSVGYRDNQPQHF
- TRBJ2-3 TRBV25-1 TRBD1 TGTGCCAGCAGTGAAACCGTGGAGAAAGGACAGGGGAGGTATTTT CASSETVEKGQGRYF
few TRBJ2-3 TRBV6-2/TRBV6-3 - TGTGCCAGCAGTTCTAGAATAGATACGCAGTATTTT CASSSRIDTQYF
- TRBJ1-1 TRBV7-9 TRBD1 TGTGCCAGCGAGTATACAGGGGGCTCCCCCAAAGGAGCTTTCTTT CASEYTGGSPKGAFF
- TRBJ2-7 TRBV5-1 TRBD1 TGCGCCAGCAGTATCGGGACAGTAGGGAACGAGCAGTACTTC CASSIGTVGNEQYF
- TRBJ2-7 TRBV21-1 - TGTGCCAGCAACCCGGGACCGCTATACGAGCAGTACTTC CASNPGPLYEQYF
- TRBJ1-5 TRBV20-1 - TGCAGTGCTAGTAGGGCAGGGAACGGTCAGCCCCAGCATTTT CSASRAGNGQPQHF
few TRBJ2-7 TRBV7-9 - TGTGCCAGCAGCTTAGCGGAGGGGACCTACGAGCAGTACTTC CASSLAEGTYEQYF
- TRBJ1-4 TRBV4-3 TRBD1 TGCGCCAGCAGCCGGGGGACGACAGGGTTTAATGAAAAACTGTTTTTT CASSRGTTGFNEKLFF
- TRBJ1-6 TRBV7-2 - TGTGCCAGCAGCTTAGTGGGGAATTTGGCTTCACCCCTCCACTTT CASSLVGNLASPLHF
- TRBJ1-6 TRBV18 TRBD1 TGTGCCAGCTCACCACCAATGGGACAGGGCAACTCACCCCTCCACTTT CASSPPMGQGNSPLHF
once TRBJ1-3 TRBV7-2 TRBD1 TGTGCCAGCAGCTTAGATTTTTCAGGGGGTGGGAACACCATATATTTT CASSLDFSGGGNTIYF
- TRBJ2-7 TRBV18 TRBD1 TGTGCCAGCTCCCGACGGGGACAGGGGGCGGACGAGCAGTACTTC CASSRRGQGADEQYF
- TRBJ2-7 TRBV6-2/TRBV6-3 - TGTGCCAGCAGTTACATGTCGGGCTCCTACGAGCAGTACTTC CASSYMSGSYEQYF
once TRBJ1-1 TRBV7-2 TRBD1 TGTGCCAGCACAACGGACAGGGCGGGCACTGAAGCTTTCTTT CASTTDRAGTEAFF
- TRBJ1-5 TRBV19 - TGTGCCAGTAGTATTTATCCAGGGACATATCAGCCCCAGCATTTT CASSIYPGTYQPQHF
- TRBJ1-2 TRBV27 - TGTGCCAGCAGTTCTCAACCCGCGGCACCTTTCTATGGCTACACCTTC CASSSQPAAPFYGYTF
- TRBJ1-1 TRBV5-4 - TGTGCCAGCAGCTTGGAGCAGGGGAACACTGAAGCTTTCTTT CASSLEQGNTEAFF
- TRBJ1-4 TRBV7-9 - TGTGCCAGCAGCTTAGCCCAAATAGCAGGGATGAATGAAAAACTGTTTTTT CASSLAQIAGMNEKLFF